A selection of T cell receptor beta chains follows, all from one sample in a study of blood T cell repertoires in COVID-19. Sequencing was performed with immunoSEQ multiplex PCR; in TCRdb, only in-frame clones are kept and a portion is missing. The table has around 310,000 clones, 89% seen once. The sequenced sample consisted of PBMCs or T cells enriched from blood (not recorded which). These receptors were taken from a woman in her forties who had recovered from COVID-19. CDR3s include the opening cysteine and the closing phenylalanine or tryptophan. A D gene is named only where the DNA matches it firmly. Clone size is shown for a subset of rows, as once, few, many or a class of expanded clone.

.	15	.	TRBV5-4	TRBJ1-2	CASSLDRAINYGYTF	TGTGCCAGCAGCTTGGACAGGGCGATTAACTATGGCTACACCTTC
.	19	TRBD2	TRBV27	TRBJ2-1	CASSSGLAGEAFSYNEQFF	TGTGCCAGCAGTTCGGGACTAGCGGGGGAAGCTTTCTCCTACAATGAGCAGTTCTTC
.	14	.	TRBV3-1/TRBV3-2	TRBJ1-1	CASSQQMEDTEAFF	TGTGCCAGCAGCCAACAGATGGAGGACACTGAAGCTTTCTTT
.	13	.	TRBV5-6	TRBJ1-1	CASSLETDLEAFF	TGTGCCAGCAGCTTGGAGACAGATCTTGAAGCTTTCTTT
.	16	TRBD2	TRBV2	TRBJ2-3	CASTEISRGDTDTQYF	TGTGCCAGCACCGAGATTTCTCGGGGGGACACAGATACGCAGTATTTT
.	13	.	TRBV9	TRBJ2-4	CASSVAKGDIQYF	TGTGCCAGCAGCGTAGCTAAAGGGGACATTCAGTACTTC
.	15	.	TRBV7-7	TRBJ2-4	CASSPSTGGISIQYF	TGTGCTAGCAGCCCATCGACAGGCGGAATATCGATTCAGTACTTC
.	14	TRBD1	TRBV6-5	TRBJ1-2	CASGTGYKGYGYTF	TGTGCCAGCGGGACAGGGTATAAGGGCTATGGCTACACCTTC
.	15	.	TRBV19	TRBJ1-2	CASSIPRAANYGYTF	TGTGCCAGTAGTATACCCAGGGCGGCAAACTATGGCTACACCTTC
.	13	.	TRBV2	TRBJ2-2	CASSEQGTGELFF	TGTGCCAGCAGTGAACAGGGAACCGGGGAGCTGTTTTTT
.	13	.	TRBV4-3	TRBJ1-2	CASSQEGVYGYTF	TGCGCCAGCAGCCAAGAAGGGGTCTATGGCTACACCTTC
few	13	TRBD1	TRBV5-6	TRBJ2-2	CASRKQGIGELFF	TGTGCCAGCAGGAAACAGGGGATCGGGGAGCTGTTTTTT
.	15	.	TRBV7-7	TRBJ2-7	CASSLGPSSSYEQYF	TGTGCTAGCAGCTTGGGGCCCAGTAGCTCCTACGAGCAGTACTTC
.	13	TRBD1	TRBV27	TRBJ2-7	CASSYRGLYEQYF	TGTGCCAGCAGTTACAGGGGGTTATACGAGCAGTACTTC
.	14	.	TRBV27	TRBJ2-2	CASSPAIFTGELFF	TGTGCCAGCAGTCCCGCGATTTTCACCGGGGAGCTGTTTTTT
.	15	.	TRBV21-1	TRBJ1-5	CASSGSGSGHQPQHF	TGTGCCAGCAGCGGTTCGGGGTCCGGACATCAGCCCCAGCATTTT
.	14	.	TRBV18	TRBJ1-3	CATFDSSSGNTIYF	TGTGCCACTTTTGACAGCAGCTCTGGAAACACCATATATTTT
.	15	TRBD1	TRBV11-3	TRBJ1-4	CASSFAGGADEKLFF	TGTGCCAGCAGCTTTGCAGGGGGCGCGGATGAAAAACTGTTTTTT
.	13	TRBD1	TRBV12-3/TRBV12-4	TRBJ2-7	CASRQGARDEQYF	TGTGCCAGCAGACAGGGGGCGCGGGACGAGCAGTACTTC
.	14	.	TRBV3-1/TRBV3-2	TRBJ1-3	CASSRTASGNTIYF	TGTGCCAGCAGCCGGACAGCATCGGGAAACACCATATATTTT
.	16	TRBD2	TRBV2	TRBJ2-1	CASSDEGRGGRNEQFF	TGTGCCAGCAGTGATGAAGGGCGGGGGGGCCGCAATGAGCAGTTCTTC
once	14	TRBD1	TRBV30	TRBJ1-5	CAWSLGQGSQPQHF	TGTGCCTGGAGTCTAGGACAGGGGAGTCAGCCCCAGCATTTT
.	14	.	TRBV13	TRBJ1-2	CASSLGGEGYGYTF	TGTGCCAGCAGCTTAGGAGGGGAAGGGTATGGCTACACCTTC
.	15	.	TRBV7-2	TRBJ1-5	CASSLAPQTTQPQHF	TGTGCCAGCAGCTTAGCTCCACAGACCACTCAGCCCCAGCATTTT
once	13	.	TRBV28	TRBJ2-1	CAYCTAASNEQFF	TGTGCCTACTGCACAGCGGCTTCTAATGAGCAGTTCTTC
.	13	.	TRBV10-2	TRBJ2-1	CASGPDSYNEQFF	TGCGCCAGCGGCCCCGACAGTTACAATGAGCAGTTCTTC
.	14	TRBD2	TRBV3-1/TRBV3-2	TRBJ2-1	CASSLSFGAGEQFF	TGTGCCAGCAGCCTGTCGTTTGGAGCGGGAGAGCAGTTCTTC
.	13	.	TRBV12-3/TRBV12-4	TRBJ1-2	CASSLARDDGYTF	TGTGCCAGCAGTTTAGCGCGGGACGATGGCTACACCTTC
once	15	TRBD1	TRBV7-2	TRBJ2-1	CASSSRQGFYNEQFF	TGTGCCAGCAGCTCAAGACAGGGGTTTTACAATGAGCAGTTCTTC
.	16	TRBD2	TRBV7-2	TRBJ2-7	CASSLGLAGGLDEQYF	TGTGCCAGCAGCTTAGGGCTAGCGGGGGGGCTCGACGAGCAGTACTTC
.	15	TRBD1	TRBV9	TRBJ2-5	CASSVGDREGETQYF	TGTGCCAGCAGCGTGGGGGACAGGGAAGGGGAGACCCAGTACTTC
.	16	TRBD1	TRBV11-3	TRBJ2-7	CASSRTTTGDSYEQYF	TGTGCCAGCAGCCGTACCACAACAGGGGACAGCTACGAGCAGTACTTC
.	16	.	TRBV5-4	TRBJ1-6	CASSFDIQGRNSPLHF	TGTGCCAGCAGCTTTGACATACAGGGTCGGAATTCACCCCTCCACTTT
.	15	TRBD2	TRBV9	TRBJ2-1	CASSVEASGYNEQFF	TGTGCCAGCAGCGTAGAGGCTAGCGGATACAATGAGCAGTTCTTC
.	15	TRBD1	TRBV7-2	TRBJ1-2	CASSLTGGGMYGYTF	TGTGCCAGCAGCCTAACAGGGGGAGGGATGTATGGCTACACCTTC
.	13	.	TRBV6-5	TRBJ1-2	CASSYGDGYGYTF	TGTGCCAGCAGTTATGGAGACGGATATGGCTACACCTTC
.	14	TRBD2	TRBV2	TRBJ2-1	CATSLAGLSNEQFF	TGTGCCACATCACTAGCGGGCCTTTCCAATGAGCAGTTCTTC
once	14	TRBD1	TRBV5-5	TRBJ2-5	CASSLGQGAETQYF	TGTGCCAGCAGCTTAGGACAGGGTGCAGAGACCCAGTACTTC
.	11	.	TRBV11-2	TRBJ2-1	CASSPGQQQFF	TGTGCCAGCAGCCCAGGGCAGCAGCAGTTCTTC
once	16	TRBD1	TRBV5-1	TRBJ2-7	CASSHPTGASSYEQYF	TGCGCCAGCAGCCATCCTACAGGGGCGAGCTCCTACGAGCAGTACTTC
.	14	TRBD2	TRBV6-5	TRBJ2-7	CASSFGLASYEQYF	TGTGCCAGCAGTTTTGGACTAGCATCATACGAGCAGTACTTC
.	12	.	TRBV2	TRBJ2-7	CASRQDSYEQYF	TGTGCCAGCCGACAGGACTCCTACGAGCAGTACTTC
.	13	.	TRBV4-2	TRBJ2-1	CASSQGLYNEQFF	TGTGCCAGCAGCCAGGGACTTTACAATGAGCAGTTCTTC
.	13	.	TRBV4-2	TRBJ1-1	CASSPLRNTEAFF	TGTGCCAGCAGCCCCCTGCGGAACACTGAAGCTTTCTTT
.	15	TRBD1	TRBV5-1	TRBJ2-7	CASSSFLGQPLEQYF	TGCGCCAGCAGCTCGTTCTTGGGACAGCCCCTCGAGCAGTACTTC
.	16	.	TRBV2	TRBJ2-1	CASIYEGGRGYNEQFF	TGTGCCAGCATCTACGAGGGCGGGCGGGGCTACAATGAGCAGTTCTTC
.	13	.	TRBV2	TRBJ1-4	CASSDLSLKKLFF	TGTGCCAGCAGTGATCTGAGTCTAAAAAAACTGTTTTTT
.	14	TRBD1	TRBV7-9	TRBJ1-1	CASSIRQGDTEAFF	TGTGCCAGCAGCATTCGACAGGGGGACACTGAAGCTTTCTTT
.	17	.	TRBV5-4	TRBJ2-3	CASSLARSSGSTDTQYF	TGTGCCAGCAGCTTGGCCCGGAGCTCGGGGAGCACAGATACGCAGTATTTT
.	17	TRBD2	TRBV9	TRBJ2-1	CASSVELAGVSYNEQFF	TGTGCCAGCAGCGTAGAGCTAGCGGGAGTGTCCTACAATGAGCAGTTCTTC
.	13	.	TRBV18	TRBJ1-5	CASSPEFNQPQHF	TGTGCCAGCTCACCAGAGTTCAATCAGCCCCAGCATTTT